Detailed here is one T cell receptor (beta chain). The antigen it recognizes is unknown. There are no base qualities to consult, and no much larger clone falls within one base. V is cut by 0 bases and J by 7 bases, and the space between the germline ends is 9 bases. From its cysteine to its phenylalanine, the CDR3 spans 13 amino acids. The DNA shown is the 39-base CDR3, in frame from base 1. CDR1 and CDR2 are read off the germline V gene as SGHTA and FQGNSA. Patients with autoimmune disease history or receiving systemic immunosuppression were excluded from the trial. Peripheral blood for TCR sequencing was collected from all dose cohorts at baseline, on cycle 4 day 1, and on cycle 7 day 1. Samples were obtained from an open-label, multicenter, first-in-human phase I dose-escalation trial of ivuxolimab. Adults with locally advanced or metastatic melanoma, renal cell carcinoma, hepatocellular carcinoma or head and neck squamous cell carcinoma were enrolled in the trial. Before TCR sequencing, CD4+ T cells and CD8+ T cells from peripheral blood were sorted into separate populations.

This record belongs to a study of OX40 agonist ivuxolimab in advanced cancers. In terms of the full investigation: Ivuxolimab was a fully human IgG2 agonistic monoclonal antibody targeting the costimulatory receptor OX40 (CD134). The paper reports the monotherapy dose-escalation portion (N ≈ 50 patients) of the phase I ivuxolimab trial. Intravenous ivuxolimab was administered to patients every 2 weeks at six dose levels: 0.01, 0.1, 0.3, 1.5, 3 and 10 mg/kg. Partial responses occurred in three dose-escalation patients: two with cutaneous melanoma and one with hepatocellular carcinoma. The dose-escalation cohort was over 70% male with a mean age of about 58 years, ranging from about 23 to 85. The purpose of peripheral TCRbeta sequencing was to test whether ivuxolimab changed TCR sequence diversity and led to clonal T-cell expansion. Patients were allowed to have had prior anti-PD-1, anti-PD-L1 or anti-CTLA-4 therapy, and around two fifths of the dose-escalation patients had been treated with checkpoint inhibitors. Of the 50 to 55 patients in dose escalation, about 20 had hepatocellular carcinoma, about 15 had melanoma, 9 had renal cell carcinoma and 9 had head and neck cancer.

Genomic DNA was extracted from sorted cells for sequencing of the TCRbeta CDR3 region. TCRbeta CDR3 regions were sequenced using the immunoSEQ Assay. This is the immuneACCESS table as TCRdb keeps it, with only in-frame sequences that have V and J called. A part of the clones is gone; compared with another copy, unresolved V genes explain less than half, and the rest is unexplained. Present in this sample are 60,000 to 80,000 clones, roughly 80% of which were seen just once. Clones ranked in the top ten supply around 5% of the sample. What the study reported, not specific to this receptor: At doses from 0.1 to 3.0 mg/kg, clonal expansion was seen in both CD4+ and CD8+ blood T cells between baseline and week 6. After ivuxolimab, more expanded clones were found on average in CD8+ T cells than in CD4+ T cells. Partial responders in the 0.1-3.0 mg/kg groups had among the lowest normalized peripheral clonal expansion, especially among CD8+ T cells. The antigen specificity of the clonally expanded peripheral T cells was not determined. Low levels of normalized T-cell clonal expansion were also seen in some nonresponding patients.

The material was CD4+ or CD8+ T cells sorted from blood, obtained in a trial of the OX40 agonist ivuxolimab. This TCR came from an adult with an advanced solid tumor such as melanoma, head and neck, liver or kidney cancer. This sequence uses TRBV7-2 and TRBJ2-5; the D gene lacks a confident call. The CDR3 amino acid sequence is: CASSLADSATQYF. The nucleotide sequence reads TGTGCCAGCAGCTTAGCGGATTCGGCGACCCAGTACTTC.